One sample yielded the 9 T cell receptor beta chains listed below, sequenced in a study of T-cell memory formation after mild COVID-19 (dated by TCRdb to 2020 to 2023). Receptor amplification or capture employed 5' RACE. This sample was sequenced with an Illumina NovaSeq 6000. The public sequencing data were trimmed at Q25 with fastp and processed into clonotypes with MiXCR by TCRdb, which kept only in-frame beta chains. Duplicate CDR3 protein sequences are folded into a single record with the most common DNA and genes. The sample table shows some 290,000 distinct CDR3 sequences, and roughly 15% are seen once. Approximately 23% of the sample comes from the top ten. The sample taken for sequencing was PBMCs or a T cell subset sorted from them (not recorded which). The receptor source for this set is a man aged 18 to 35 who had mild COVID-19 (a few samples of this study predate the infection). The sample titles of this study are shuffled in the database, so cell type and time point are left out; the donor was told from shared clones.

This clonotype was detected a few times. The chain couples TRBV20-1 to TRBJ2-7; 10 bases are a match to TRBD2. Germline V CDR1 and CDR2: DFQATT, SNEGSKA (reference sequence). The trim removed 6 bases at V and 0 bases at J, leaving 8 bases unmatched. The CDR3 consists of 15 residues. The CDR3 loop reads CSALGASGSSYEQYV. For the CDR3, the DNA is TGCAGTGCGCTTGGGGCTAGCGGGAGCTCCTACGAGCAGTACGTC.

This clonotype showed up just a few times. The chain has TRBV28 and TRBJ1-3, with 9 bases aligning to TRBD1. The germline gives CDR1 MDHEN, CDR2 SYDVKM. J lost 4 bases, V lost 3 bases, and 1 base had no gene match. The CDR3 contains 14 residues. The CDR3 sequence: CASSFTGGGNTIYF. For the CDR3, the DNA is TGTGCCAGCAGTTTCACAGGGGGCGGAAACACCATATATTTT.

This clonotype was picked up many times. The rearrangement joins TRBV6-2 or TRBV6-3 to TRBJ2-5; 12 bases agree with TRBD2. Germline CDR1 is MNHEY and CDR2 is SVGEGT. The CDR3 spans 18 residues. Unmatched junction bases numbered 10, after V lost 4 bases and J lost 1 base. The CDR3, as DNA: TGTGCCAGCAGTTCTCACACGGGACTAGCGGGTCTCCAAGAGACCCAGTACTTC. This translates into CASSSHTGLAGLQETQYF.

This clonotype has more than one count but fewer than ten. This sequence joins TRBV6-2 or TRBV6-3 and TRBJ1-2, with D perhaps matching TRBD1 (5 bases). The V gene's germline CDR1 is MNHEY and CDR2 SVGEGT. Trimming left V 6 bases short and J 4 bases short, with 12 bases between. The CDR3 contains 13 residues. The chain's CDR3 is CASSRGAFYGYTF. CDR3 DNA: TGTGCCAGCAGCCGGGGCGCCTTCTATGGCTACACCTTC.

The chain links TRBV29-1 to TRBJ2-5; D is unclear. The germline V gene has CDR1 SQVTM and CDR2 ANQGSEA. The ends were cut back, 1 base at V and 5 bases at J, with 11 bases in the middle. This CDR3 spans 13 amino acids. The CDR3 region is CSVEGVQGETQYF. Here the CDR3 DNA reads TGCAGCGTTGAAGGGGTCCAAGGGGAGACCCAGTACTTC.

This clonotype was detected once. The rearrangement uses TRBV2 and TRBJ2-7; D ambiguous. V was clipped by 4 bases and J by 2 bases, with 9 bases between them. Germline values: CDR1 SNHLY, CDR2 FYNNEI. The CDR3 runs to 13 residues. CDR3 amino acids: CASSGSTTYEQYF. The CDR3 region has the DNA TGTGCCAGCAGTGGGTCAACGACCTACGAGCAGTACTTC.

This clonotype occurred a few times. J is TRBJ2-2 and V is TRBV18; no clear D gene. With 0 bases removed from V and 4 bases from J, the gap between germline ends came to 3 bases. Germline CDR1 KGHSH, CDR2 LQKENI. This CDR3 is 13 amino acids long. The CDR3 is CASSPPTTGELFF. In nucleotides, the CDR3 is TGTGCCAGCTCACCACCGACCACCGGGGAGCTGTTTTTT.

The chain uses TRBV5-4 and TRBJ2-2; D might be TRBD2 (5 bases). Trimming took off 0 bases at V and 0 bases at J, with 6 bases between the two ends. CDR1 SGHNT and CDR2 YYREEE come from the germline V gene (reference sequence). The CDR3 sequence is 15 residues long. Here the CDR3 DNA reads TGTGCCAGCAGCTTGGAACTAGCGAACACCGGGGAGCTGTTTTTT. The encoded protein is CASSLELANTGELFF. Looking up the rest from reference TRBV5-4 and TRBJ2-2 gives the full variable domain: ETGVTQSPTHLIKTRGQQVTLRCSSQSGHNTVSWYQQALGQGPQFIFQYYREEENGRGNFPPRFSGLQFPNYSSELNVNALELDDSALYLCASSLELANTGELFFGEGSRLTVL.

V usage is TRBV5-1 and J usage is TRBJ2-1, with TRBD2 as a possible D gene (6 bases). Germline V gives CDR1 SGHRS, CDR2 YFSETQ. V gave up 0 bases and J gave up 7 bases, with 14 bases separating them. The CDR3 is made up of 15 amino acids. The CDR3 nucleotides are TGCGCCAGCAGCTTGGAAGGGACTGGCTCAAATGAGCAGTTCTTC. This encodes CASSLEGTGSNEQFF.